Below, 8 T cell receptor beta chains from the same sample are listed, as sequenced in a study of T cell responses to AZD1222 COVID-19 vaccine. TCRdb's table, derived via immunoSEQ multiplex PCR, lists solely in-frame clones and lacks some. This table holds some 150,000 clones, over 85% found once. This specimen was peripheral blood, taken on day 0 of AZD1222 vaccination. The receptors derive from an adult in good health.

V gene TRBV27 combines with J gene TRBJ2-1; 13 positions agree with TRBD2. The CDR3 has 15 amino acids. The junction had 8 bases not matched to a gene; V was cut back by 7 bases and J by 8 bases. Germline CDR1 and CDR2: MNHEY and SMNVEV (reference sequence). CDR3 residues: CASTSGLAGVDEQFF. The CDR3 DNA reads TGTGCCAGCACCTCAGGACTAGCGGGAGTTGATGAGCAGTTCTTC.

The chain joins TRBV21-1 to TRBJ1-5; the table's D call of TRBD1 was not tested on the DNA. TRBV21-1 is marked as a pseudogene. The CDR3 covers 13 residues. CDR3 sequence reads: CASSPDSHQPQHF. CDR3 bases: TGTGCCAGCAGCCCGGACAGCCATCAGCCCCAGCATTTT.

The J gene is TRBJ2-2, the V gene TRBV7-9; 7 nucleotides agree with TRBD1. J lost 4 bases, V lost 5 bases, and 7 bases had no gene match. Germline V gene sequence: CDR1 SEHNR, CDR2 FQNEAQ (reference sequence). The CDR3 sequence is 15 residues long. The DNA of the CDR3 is TGTGCCAGCAGCAAGACAGGGTCGAGCACCGGGGAGCTGTTTTTT. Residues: CASSKTGSSTGELFF.

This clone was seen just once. DNA for the CDR3: TGTGCCAGCTCACCAACTGCGAACACCGGGGAGCTGTTTTTT. Its translation is CASSPTANTGELFF. The chain uses TRBV18 and TRBJ2-2; D gene uncertain. Germline V gene lookup returns CDR1 KGHSH and CDR2 LQKENI. The V end was cut by 2 bases, the J end by 0 bases, with 4 bases between. This CDR3 is 14 amino acids long. The entire variable domain, with the rest obtained from reference TRBV18 and TRBJ2-2, is as follows: NAGVMQNPRHLVRRRGQEARLRCSPMKGHSHVYWYRQLPEEGLKFMVYLQKENIIDESGMPKERFSAEFPKEGPSILRIQQVVRGDSAAYFCASSPTANTGELFFGEGSRLTVL.

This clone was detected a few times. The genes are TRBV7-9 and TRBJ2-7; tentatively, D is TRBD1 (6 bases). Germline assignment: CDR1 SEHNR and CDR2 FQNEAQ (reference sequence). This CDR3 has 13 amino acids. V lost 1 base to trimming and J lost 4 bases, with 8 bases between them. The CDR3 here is CASSLGDTYEQYF. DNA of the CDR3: TGTGCCAGCAGCTTAGGGGACACTTACGAGCAGTACTTC.

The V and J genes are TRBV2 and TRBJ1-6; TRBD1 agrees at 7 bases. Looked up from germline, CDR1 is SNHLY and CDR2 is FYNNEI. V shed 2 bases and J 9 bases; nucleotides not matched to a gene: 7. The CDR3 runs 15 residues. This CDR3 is CASSETRQGTSPLHF. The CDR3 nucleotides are TGTGCCAGCAGTGAAACCCGACAGGGTACTTCACCCCTCCACTTT.

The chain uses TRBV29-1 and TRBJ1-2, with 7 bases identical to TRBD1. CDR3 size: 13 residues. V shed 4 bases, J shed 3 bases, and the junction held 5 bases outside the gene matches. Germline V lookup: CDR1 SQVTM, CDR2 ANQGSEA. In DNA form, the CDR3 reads TGCAGCGTTGGTACAGGGGCATACTATGGCTACACCTTC. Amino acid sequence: CSVGTGAYYGYTF. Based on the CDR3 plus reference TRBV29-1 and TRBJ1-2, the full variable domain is SAVISQKPSRDICQRGTSLTIQCQVDSQVTMMFWYRQQPGQSLTLIATANQGSEATYESGFVIDKFPISRPNLTFSTLTVSNMSPEDSSIYLCSVGTGAYYGYTFGSGTRLTVV.

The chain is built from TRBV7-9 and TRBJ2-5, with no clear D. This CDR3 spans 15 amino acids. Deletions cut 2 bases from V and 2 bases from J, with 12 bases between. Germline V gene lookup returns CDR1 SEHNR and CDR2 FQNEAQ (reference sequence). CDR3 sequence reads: CASSLTEAKQETQYF. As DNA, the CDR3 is TGTGCCAGCAGCTTAACAGAGGCCAAACAAGAGACCCAGTACTTC.